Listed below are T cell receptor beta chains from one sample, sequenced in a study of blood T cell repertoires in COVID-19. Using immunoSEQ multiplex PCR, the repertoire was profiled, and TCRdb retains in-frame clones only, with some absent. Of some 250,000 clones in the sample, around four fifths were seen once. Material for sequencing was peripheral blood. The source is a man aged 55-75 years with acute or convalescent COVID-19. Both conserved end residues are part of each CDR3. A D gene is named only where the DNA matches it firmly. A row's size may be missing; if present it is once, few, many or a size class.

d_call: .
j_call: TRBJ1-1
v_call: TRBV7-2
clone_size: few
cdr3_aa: CASSLARGTEAFF
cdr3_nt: TGTGCCAGCAGCTTAGCGCGGGGCACTGAAGCTTTCTTT

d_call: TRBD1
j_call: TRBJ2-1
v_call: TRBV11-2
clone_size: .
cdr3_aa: CASRRTGTGGGEQFF
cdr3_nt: TGTGCCAGCAGAAGGACCGGGACAGGGGGCGGTGAGCAGTTCTTC

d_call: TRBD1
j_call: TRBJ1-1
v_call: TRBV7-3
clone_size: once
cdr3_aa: CASSSRDRNTEAFF
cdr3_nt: TGTGCCAGCAGCTCCCGGGACAGGAACACTGAAGCTTTCTTT

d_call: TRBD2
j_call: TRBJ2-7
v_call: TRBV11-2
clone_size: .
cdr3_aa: CASSETSKPYEQYF
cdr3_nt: TGTGCCAGCAGCGAGACTAGCAAACCCTACGAGCAGTACTTC

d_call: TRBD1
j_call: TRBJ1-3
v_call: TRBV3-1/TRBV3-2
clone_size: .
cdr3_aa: CASSSRDRGNTIYF
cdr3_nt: TGTGCCAGCAGCAGCCGGGACAGGGGAAACACCATATATTTT

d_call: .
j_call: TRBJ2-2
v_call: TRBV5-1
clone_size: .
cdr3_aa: CASSPGHNTGELFF
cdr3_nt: TGCGCCAGCAGCCCCGGACACAACACCGGGGAGCTGTTTTTT

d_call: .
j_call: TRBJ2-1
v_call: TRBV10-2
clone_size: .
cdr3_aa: CASSERMGLSWVDEQFF
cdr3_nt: TGCGCCAGCAGTGAGCGTATGGGACTGTCATGGGTCGATGAGCAGTTCTTC

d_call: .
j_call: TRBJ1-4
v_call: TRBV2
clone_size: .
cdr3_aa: CASTQTGGFATNEKLFF
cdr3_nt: TGTGCCAGCACCCAAACGGGCGGGTTTGCAACTAATGAAAAACTGTTTTTT

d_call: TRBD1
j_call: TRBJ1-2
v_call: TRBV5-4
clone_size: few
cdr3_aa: CASSLGVTGDGYTF
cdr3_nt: TGTGCCAGCAGCTTGGGGGTGACAGGGGACGGCTACACCTTC

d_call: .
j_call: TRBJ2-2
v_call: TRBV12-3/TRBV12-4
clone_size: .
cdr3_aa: CASEDRPTGELFF
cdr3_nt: TGTGCCAGCGAAGACAGACCCACCGGGGAGCTGTTTTTT

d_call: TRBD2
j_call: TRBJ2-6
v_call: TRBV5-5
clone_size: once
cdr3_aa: CASSLVWRGNSPGANVLTF
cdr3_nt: TGTGCCAGCAGCTTGGTCTGGCGGGGGAATTCCCCTGGGGCCAACGTCCTGACTTTC

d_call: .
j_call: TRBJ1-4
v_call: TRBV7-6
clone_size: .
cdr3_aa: CASSFGQTNEKLFF
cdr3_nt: TGTGCCAGCAGCTTTGGACAGACGAATGAAAAACTGTTTTTT

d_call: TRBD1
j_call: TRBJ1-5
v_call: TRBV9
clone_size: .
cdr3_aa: CASSVGGGGYQPQHF
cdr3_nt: TGTGCCAGCAGCGTAGGAGGAGGGGGCTATCAGCCCCAGCATTTT

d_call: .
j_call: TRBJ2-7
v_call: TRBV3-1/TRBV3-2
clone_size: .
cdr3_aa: CASSQLGAYEQYF
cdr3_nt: TGTGCCAGCAGCCAACTTGGAGCCTACGAGCAGTACTTC

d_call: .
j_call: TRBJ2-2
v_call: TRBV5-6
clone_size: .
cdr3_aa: CASSLAARGRTGELFF
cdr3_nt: TGTGCCAGCAGCTTGGCCGCGCGGGGGCGTACCGGGGAGCTGTTTTTT

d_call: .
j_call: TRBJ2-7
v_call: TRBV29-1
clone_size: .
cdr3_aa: CSVSQGYDEQYF
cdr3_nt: TGCAGCGTCTCGCAGGGGTACGACGAGCAGTACTTC

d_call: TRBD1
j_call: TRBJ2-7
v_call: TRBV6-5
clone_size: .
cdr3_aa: CASSYSTGGGQYF
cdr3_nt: TGTGCCAGCAGTTACTCCACAGGGGGAGGGCAGTACTTC

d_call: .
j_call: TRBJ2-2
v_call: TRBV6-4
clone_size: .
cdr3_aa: CASSRDTLNTGELFF
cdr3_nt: TGTGCCAGCAGCAGGGATACTTTGAACACCGGGGAGCTGTTTTTT

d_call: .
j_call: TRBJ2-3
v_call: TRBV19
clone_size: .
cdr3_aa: CASTPSGRRGTDTQYF
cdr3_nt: TGTGCCAGTACCCCCTCGGGAAGGCGGGGCACAGATACGCAGTATTTT

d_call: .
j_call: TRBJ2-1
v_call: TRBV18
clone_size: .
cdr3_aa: CASSMNIRGNNEQFF
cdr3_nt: TGTGCCAGCTCGATGAATATTAGGGGCAACAATGAGCAGTTCTTC

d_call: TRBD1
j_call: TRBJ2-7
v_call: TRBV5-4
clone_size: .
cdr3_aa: CASSPDRSYEQYF
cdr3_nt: TGTGCCAGCAGCCCGGACAGGTCCTACGAGCAGTACTTC

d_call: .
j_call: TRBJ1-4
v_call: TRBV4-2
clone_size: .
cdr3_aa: CASSQDAQGSEKLFF
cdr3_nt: TGTGCCAGCAGCCAAGATGCCCAGGGGAGTGAAAAACTGTTTTTT

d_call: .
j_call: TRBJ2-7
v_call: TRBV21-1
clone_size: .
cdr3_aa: CASSKEKDRGHLSAYEQYF
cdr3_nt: TGTGCCAGCAGCAAAGAAAAGGACAGGGGGCATCTGTCGGCGTACGAGCAGTACTTC

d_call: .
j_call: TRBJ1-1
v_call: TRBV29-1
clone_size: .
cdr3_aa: CSAQRVQNTEAFF
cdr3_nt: TGCAGCGCACAGAGGGTACAGAACACTGAAGCTTTCTTT

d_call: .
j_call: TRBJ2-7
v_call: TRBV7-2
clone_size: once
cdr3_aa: CASSLGISPSEQYF
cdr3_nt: TGTGCCAGCAGCTTAGGTATTAGCCCCTCCGAGCAGTACTTC

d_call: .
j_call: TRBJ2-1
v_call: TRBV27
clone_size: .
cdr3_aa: CAARRIINSYNEQFF
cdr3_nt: TGTGCCGCTAGGAGGATAATCAATTCCTACAATGAGCAGTTCTTC

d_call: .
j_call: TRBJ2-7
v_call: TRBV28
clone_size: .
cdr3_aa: CASSFPELVSPRQYF
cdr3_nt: TGTGCCAGCAGTTTCCCGGAACTAGTAAGTCCGCGGCAGTACTTC

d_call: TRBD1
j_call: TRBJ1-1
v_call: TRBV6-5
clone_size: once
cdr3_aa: CASSSGGAPDTEAFF
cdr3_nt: TGTGCCAGCAGTTCAGGGGGCGCCCCCGATACTGAAGCTTTCTTT

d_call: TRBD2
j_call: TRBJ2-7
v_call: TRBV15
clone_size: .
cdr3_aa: CATSTSGGKYF
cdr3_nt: TGTGCCACCAGCACAAGCGGGGGGAAGTACTTC

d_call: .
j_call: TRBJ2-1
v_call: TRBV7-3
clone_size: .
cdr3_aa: CASSLTGRNEQFF
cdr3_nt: TGTGCCAGCAGCCTAACGGGGCGCAATGAGCAGTTCTTC

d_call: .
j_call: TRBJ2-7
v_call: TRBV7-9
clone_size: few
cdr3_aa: CASSLVSSYEQYF
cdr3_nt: TGTGCCAGCAGCTTAGTTAGCTCCTACGAGCAGTACTTC

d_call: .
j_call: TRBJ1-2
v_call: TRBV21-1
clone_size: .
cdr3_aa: CASSKRTVYGYTF
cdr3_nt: TGTGCCAGCAGCAAACGGACAGTCTATGGCTACACCTTC

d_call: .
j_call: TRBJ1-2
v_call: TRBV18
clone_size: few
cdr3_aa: CASSPPGGRFGYTF
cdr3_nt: TGTGCCAGCTCTCCCCCCGGGGGGAGGTTTGGCTACACCTTC

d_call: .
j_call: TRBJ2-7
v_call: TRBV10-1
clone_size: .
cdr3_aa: CATYPGPGGCYEQYF
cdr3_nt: TGCGCCACCTACCCCGGTCCAGGTGGGTGCTACGAGCAGTACTTC

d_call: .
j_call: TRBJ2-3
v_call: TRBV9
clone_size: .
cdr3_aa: CASSVAANSGDTQYF
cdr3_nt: TGTGCCAGCAGCGTAGCCGCCAATAGCGGAGATACGCAGTATTTT

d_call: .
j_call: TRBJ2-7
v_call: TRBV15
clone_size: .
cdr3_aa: CATSKPGSGRSYEQYF
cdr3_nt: TGTGCCACCAGCAAACCGGGTAGTGGAAGAAGCTACGAGCAGTACTTC

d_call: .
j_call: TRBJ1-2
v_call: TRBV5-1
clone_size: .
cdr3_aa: CASSPGVNYGYTF
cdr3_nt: TGCGCCAGCAGCCCCGGTGTTAACTATGGCTACACCTTC

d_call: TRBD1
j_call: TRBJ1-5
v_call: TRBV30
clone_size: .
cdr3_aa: CAWSAPGQDLSNQPQHF
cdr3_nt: TGTGCCTGGAGTGCCCCGGGACAGGACCTTAGCAATCAGCCCCAGCATTTT

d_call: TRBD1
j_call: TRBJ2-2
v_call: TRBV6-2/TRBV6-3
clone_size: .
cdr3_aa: CASSPALRGHTGELFF
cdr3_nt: TGTGCCAGCAGTCCAGCCTTAAGGGGGCACACCGGGGAGCTGTTTTTT

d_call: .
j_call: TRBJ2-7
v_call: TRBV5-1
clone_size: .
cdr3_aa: CASSLGADQSSYEQYF
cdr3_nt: TGCGCCAGCAGCTTGGGGGCAGATCAAAGCTCCTACGAGCAGTACTTC

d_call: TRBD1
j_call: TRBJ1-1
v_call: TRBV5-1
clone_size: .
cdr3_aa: CASSPTGGTPEAFF
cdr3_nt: TGCGCCAGCAGCCCGACAGGGGGGACCCCTGAAGCTTTCTTT

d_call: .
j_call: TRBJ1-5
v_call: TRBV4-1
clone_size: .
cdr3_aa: CASSQDRLRGSRTGNQPQHF
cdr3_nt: TGCGCCAGCAGCCAAGATCGTCTTCGAGGGTCTCGGACGGGCAATCAGCCCCAGCATTTT

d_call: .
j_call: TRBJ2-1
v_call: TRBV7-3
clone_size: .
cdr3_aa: CASRADGEQFF
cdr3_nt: TGTGCCAGCAGGGCGGATGGTGAGCAGTTCTTC

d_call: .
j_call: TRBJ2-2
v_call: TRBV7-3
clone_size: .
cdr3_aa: CASSLSGAAGELFF
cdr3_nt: TGTGCCAGCAGCTTATCAGGGGCCGCCGGGGAGCTGTTTTTT